The rows below give T cell receptor beta chains drawn from one sample of a study of patients with pleural tuberculosis. TCRdb itself ran the reads through MiXCR, one entry per CDR3 protein. The table lists about 29,000 distinct CDR3 sequences, more than 15% of them singletons. The sequencing sample was made of peripheral blood. The receptor source for this set is a human donor with pleural tuberculosis. CDR3s include the opening cysteine and the closing phenylalanine or tryptophan. Fields, in order: D gene, clone size, V gene, CDR3 length, J gene, CDR3 protein, CDR3 DNA. A D gene is named only where the DNA matches it firmly. Clone size is given for some rows only: seen once, a few or many times, or a class if the clone is expanded.

D: NA; size: many; V: TRBV7-2; length: 14; J: TRBJ2-7; CDR3: CASSLLGNSYEQYF; DNA: TGTGCCAGCAGCTTATTGGGGAATTCCTACGAGCAGTACTTC
D: NA; size: many; V: TRBV4-1; length: 15; J: TRBJ1-1; CDR3: CASSQDRGGNTEAFF; DNA: TGCGCCAGCAGCCAAGACAGGGGAGGGAACACTGAAGCTTTCTTT
D: TRBD1; size: many; V: TRBV2; length: 13; J: TRBJ1-1; CDR3: CATQGVGDTEAFF; DNA: TGTGCCACTCAGGGGGTAGGAGACACTGAAGCTTTCTTT
D: TRBD1; size: many; V: TRBV2; length: 13; J: TRBJ2-7; CDR3: CASSGQGTYEQYF; DNA: TGTGCCAGCAGTGGACAGGGAACCTACGAGCAGTACTTC
D: NA; size: many; V: TRBV28; length: 13; J: TRBJ1-1; CDR3: CASSPPIGTEAFF; DNA: TGTGCCAGCAGTCCCCCGATAGGAACTGAAGCTTTCTTT
D: NA; size: NA; V: TRBV12-3/TRBV12-4; length: 12; J: TRBJ1-1; CDR3: CASGHPSTEAFF; DNA: TGTGCCTCGGGGCACCCGAGCACTGAGGCTTTCTTT
D: NA; size: medium-sized; V: TRBV20-1; length: 14; J: TRBJ1-6; CDR3: CSASRDTNNSPLHF; DNA: TGCAGTGCTAGCAGGGACACCAATAATTCACCCCTCCACTTT
D: TRBD1; size: few; V: TRBV7-6; length: 15; J: TRBJ2-3; CDR3: CASSLPGQLTDTQYF; DNA: TGTGCCAGCAGCCTGCCGGGACAGCTCACAGATACGCAGTATTTT
D: NA; size: many; V: TRBV28; length: 12; J: TRBJ2-7; CDR3: CASRKLDYEQYF; DNA: TGTGCCAGCAGAAAGTTGGACTACGAGCAGTACTTC
D: NA; size: many; V: TRBV29-1; length: 13; J: TRBJ2-7; CDR3: CSVVSGPDYEQYF; DNA: TGCAGCGTTGTCTCTGGCCCGGACTACGAGCAGTACTTC
D: NA; size: NA; V: TRBV6-1; length: 14; J: TRBJ1-5; CDR3: CANSTPTGDQPQHF; DNA: TGTGCCAACTCTACACCGACTGGCGATCAGCCCCAGCATTTT
D: TRBD1; size: many; V: TRBV10-1; length: 20; J: TRBJ1-5; CDR3: CASSASFGQGRGIGNQPQHF; DNA: TGCGCCAGCAGTGCCTCCTTCGGACAGGGCCGGGGGATCGGCAATCAGCCCCAGCATTTT
D: NA; size: many; V: TRBV7-2; length: 13; J: TRBJ2-5; CDR3: CASSLASDETQYF; DNA: TGTGCCAGCAGCTTAGCCTCTGACGAGACCCAGTACTTC
D: NA; size: many; V: TRBV12-3/TRBV12-4; length: 11; J: TRBJ2-7; CDR3: CASRPNHEQYF; DNA: TGTGCCAGCAGGCCCAACCACGAGCAGTACTTC
D: NA; size: many; V: TRBV12-3/TRBV12-4; length: 13; J: TRBJ2-2; CDR3: CASGPGGAGELFF; DNA: TGTGCCAGCGGCCCTGGAGGGGCCGGGGAGCTGTTTTTT
D: NA; size: many; V: TRBV7-9; length: 13; J: TRBJ1-1; CDR3: CASSPSINTEAFF; DNA: TGTGCCAGCAGCCCTTCAATCAACACTGAAGCTTTCTTT